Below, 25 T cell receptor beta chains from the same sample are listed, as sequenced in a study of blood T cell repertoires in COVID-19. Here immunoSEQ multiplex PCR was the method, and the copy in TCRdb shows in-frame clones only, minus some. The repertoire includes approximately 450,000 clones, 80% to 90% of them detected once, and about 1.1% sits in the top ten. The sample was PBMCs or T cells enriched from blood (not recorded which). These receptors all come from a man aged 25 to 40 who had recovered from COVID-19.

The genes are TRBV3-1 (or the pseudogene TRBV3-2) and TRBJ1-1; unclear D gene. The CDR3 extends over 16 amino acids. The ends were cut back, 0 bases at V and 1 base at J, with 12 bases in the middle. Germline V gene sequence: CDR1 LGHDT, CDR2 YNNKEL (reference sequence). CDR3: CASSQDPWGGNTEAFF. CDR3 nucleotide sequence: TGTGCCAGCAGCCAAGATCCCTGGGGAGGGAACACTGAAGCTTTCTTT.

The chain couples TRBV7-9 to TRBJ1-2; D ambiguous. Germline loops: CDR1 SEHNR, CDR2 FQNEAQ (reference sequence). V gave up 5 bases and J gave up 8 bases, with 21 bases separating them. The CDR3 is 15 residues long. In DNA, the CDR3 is TGTGCCAGCAGCCAATATACTTTGGGGAGTCGGGGCTACACCTTC. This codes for CASSQYTLGSRGYTF.

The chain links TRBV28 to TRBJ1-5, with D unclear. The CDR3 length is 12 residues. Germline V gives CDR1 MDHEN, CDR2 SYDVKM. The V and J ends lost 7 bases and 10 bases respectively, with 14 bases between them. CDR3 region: CASTQSGLPQHF. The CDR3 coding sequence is TGTGCCAGCACCCAGAGTGGGCTACCCCAGCATTTT.

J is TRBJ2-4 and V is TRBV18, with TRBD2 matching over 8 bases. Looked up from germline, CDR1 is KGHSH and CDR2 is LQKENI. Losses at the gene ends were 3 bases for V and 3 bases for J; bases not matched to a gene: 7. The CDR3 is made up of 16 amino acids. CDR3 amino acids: CASSPVAGRDKNIQYF. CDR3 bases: TGTGCCAGCTCACCTGTAGCGGGAAGAGACAAAAACATTCAGTACTTC.

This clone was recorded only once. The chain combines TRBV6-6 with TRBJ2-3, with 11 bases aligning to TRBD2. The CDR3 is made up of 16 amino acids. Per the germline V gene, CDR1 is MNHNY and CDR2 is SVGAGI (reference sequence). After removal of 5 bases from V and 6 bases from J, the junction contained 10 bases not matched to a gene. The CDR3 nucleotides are TGTGCCAGCAGTCTACCTCTAGCGGGAGGAATGGATACGCAGTATTTT. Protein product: CASSLPLAGGMDTQYF.

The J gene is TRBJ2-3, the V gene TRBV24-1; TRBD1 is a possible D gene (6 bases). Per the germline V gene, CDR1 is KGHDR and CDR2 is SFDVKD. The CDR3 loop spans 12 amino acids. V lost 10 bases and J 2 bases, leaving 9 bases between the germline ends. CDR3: CATRDTTDTQYF. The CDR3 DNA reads TGTGCCACACGGGACACCACAGATACGCAGTATTTT.

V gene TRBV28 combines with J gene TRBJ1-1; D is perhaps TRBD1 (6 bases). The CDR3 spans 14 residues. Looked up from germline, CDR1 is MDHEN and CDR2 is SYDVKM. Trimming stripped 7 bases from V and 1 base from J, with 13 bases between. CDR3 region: CASIRGQSNTEAFF. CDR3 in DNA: TGTGCCAGCATCCGGGGACAATCGAACACTGAAGCTTTCTTT. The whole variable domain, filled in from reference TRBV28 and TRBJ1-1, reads DVKVTQSSRYLVKRTGEKVFLECVQDMDHENMFWYRQDPGLGLRLIYFSYDVKMKEKGDIPEGYSVSREKKERFSLILESASTNQTSMYLCASIRGQSNTEAFFGQGTRLTVV.

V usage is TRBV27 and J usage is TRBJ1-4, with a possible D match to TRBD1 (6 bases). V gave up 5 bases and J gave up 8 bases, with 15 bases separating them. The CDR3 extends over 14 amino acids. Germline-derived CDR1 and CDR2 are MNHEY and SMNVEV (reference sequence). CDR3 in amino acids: CASSTGLYGEKLFF. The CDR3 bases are TGTGCCAGCAGTACAGGGTTGTATGGAGAAAAACTGTTTTTT.

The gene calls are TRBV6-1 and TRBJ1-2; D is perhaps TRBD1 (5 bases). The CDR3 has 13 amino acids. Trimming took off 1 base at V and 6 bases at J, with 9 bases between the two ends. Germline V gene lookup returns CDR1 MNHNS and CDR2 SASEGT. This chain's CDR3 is CASSEGPGNGYTF. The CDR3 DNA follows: TGTGCCAGCAGTGAAGGACCAGGGAATGGCTACACCTTC.

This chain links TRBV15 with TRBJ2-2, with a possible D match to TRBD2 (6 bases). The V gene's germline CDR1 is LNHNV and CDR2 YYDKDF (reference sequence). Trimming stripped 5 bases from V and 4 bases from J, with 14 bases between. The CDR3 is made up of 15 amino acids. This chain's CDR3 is CATSESGLSTGELFF. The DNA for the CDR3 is TGTGCCACCAGCGAGAGCGGGCTTTCCACCGGGGAGCTGTTTTTT.

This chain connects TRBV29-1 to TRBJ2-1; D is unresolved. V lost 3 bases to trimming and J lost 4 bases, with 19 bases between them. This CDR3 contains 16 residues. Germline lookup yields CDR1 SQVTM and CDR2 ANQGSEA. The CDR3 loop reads CSVDPAPGPRYNEQFF. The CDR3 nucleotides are TGCAGCGTTGACCCCGCCCCAGGCCCCCGTTACAATGAGCAGTTCTTC.

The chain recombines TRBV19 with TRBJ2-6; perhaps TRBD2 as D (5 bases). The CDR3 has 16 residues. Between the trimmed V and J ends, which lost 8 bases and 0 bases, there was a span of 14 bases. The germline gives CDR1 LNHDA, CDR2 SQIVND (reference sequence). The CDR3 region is CASRAGLVSGANVLTF. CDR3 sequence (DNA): TGTGCCAGTCGGGCAGGACTTGTCTCTGGGGCCAACGTCCTGACTTTC. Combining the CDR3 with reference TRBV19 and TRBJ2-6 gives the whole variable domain DGGITQSPKYLFRKEGQNVTLSCEQNLNHDAMYWYRQDPGQGLRLIYYSQIVNDFQKGDIAEGYSVSREKKESFPLTVTSAQKNPTAFYLCASRAGLVSGANVLTFGAGSRLTVL.

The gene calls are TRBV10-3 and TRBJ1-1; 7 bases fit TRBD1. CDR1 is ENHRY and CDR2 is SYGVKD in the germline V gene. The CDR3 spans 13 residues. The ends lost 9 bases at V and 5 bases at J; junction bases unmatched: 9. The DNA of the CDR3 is TGTGCCATACAAGAGGGGGCGGGGACTGAAGCTTTCTTT. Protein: CAIQEGAGTEAFF.

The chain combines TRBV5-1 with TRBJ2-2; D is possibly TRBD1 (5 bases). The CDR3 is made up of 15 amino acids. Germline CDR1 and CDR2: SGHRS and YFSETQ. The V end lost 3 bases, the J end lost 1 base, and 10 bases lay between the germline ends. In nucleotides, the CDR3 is TGCGCCAGCAGCTGGCAGGGCGAGAACACCGGGGAGCTGTTTTTT. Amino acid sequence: CASSWQGENTGELFF.

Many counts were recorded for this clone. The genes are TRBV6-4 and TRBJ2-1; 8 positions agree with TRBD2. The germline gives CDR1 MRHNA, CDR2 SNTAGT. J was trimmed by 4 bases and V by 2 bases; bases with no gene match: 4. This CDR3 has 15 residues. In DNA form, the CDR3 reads TGTGCCAGCAGTGACGGGCGGGAGGCGTACAATGAGCAGTTCTTC. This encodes CASSDGREAYNEQFF.

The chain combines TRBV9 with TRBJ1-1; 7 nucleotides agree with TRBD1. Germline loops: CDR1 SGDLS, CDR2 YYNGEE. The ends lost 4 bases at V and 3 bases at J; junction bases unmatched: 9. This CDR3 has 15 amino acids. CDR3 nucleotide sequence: TGTGCCAGCAGCCTATTTGACAGGGTTGACACTGAAGCTTTCTTT. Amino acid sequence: CASSLFDRVDTEAFF.

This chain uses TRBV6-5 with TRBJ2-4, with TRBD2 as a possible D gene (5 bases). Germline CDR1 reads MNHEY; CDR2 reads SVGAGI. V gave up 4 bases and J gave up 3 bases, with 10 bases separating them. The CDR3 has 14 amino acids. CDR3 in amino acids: CASSSERGKNIQYF. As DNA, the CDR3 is TGTGCCAGCAGTTCCGAACGGGGCAAAAACATTCAGTACTTC.

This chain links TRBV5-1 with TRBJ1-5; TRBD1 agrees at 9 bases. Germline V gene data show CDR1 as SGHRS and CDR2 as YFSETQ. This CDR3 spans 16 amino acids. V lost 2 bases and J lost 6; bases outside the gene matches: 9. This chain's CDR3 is CASSLGTGTGIQPQHF. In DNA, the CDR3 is TGCGCCAGCAGCTTAGGGACCGGGACAGGGATTCAGCCCCAGCATTTT.

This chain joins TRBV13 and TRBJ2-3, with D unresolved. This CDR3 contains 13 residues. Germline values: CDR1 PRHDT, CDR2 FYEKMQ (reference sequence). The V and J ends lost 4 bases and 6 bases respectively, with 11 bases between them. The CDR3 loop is CASSSVLQDTQYF. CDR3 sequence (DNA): TGTGCCAGCAGCTCCGTTTTGCAGGATACGCAGTATTTT.

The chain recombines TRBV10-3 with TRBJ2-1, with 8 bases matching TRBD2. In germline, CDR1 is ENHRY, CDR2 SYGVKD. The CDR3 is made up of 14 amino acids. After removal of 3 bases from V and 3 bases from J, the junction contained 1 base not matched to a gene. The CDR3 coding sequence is TGTGCCATCAGTGACAGCGGGAGCTACAATGAGCAGTTCTTC. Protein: CAISDSGSYNEQFF.

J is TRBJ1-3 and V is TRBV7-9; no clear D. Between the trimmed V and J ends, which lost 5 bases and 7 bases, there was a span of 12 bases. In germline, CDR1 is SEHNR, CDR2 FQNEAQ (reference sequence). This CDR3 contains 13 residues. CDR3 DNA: TGTGCCAGCAGCGCCAGGAACGGCAACACCATATATTTT. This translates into CASSARNGNTIYF.

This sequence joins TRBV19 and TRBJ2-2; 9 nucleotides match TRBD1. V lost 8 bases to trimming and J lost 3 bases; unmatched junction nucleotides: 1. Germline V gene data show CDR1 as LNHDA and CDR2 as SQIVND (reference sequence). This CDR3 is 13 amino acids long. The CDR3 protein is CASRDRDTGELFF. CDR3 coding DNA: TGTGCCAGTCGGGACAGGGACACCGGGGAGCTGTTTTTT.

CDR3 nucleotides: TGTGCCAGCAGTTGGGGCTTCCCGATGAACACTGAAGCTTTCTTT. Protein: CASSWGFPMNTEAFF. The chain uses TRBV6-5 and TRBJ1-1, with a possible D match to TRBD1 (5 bases). Per the germline V gene, CDR1 is MNHEY and CDR2 is SVGAGI. The CDR3 has 15 residues. With 4 bases removed from V and 0 bases from J, the gap between germline ends came to 12 bases.

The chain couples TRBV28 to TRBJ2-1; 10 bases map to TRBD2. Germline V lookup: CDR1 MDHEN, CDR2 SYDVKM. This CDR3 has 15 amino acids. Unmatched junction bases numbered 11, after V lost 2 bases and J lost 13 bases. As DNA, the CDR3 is TGTGCCAGCAGTTTAGGGACTAGCGCTTCACGGAAACAGTTCTTC. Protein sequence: CASSLGTSASRKQFF.

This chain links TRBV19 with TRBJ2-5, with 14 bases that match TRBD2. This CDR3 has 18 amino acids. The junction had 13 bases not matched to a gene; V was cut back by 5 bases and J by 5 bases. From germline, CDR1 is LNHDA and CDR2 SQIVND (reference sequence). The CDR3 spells CASSLAPGLAGDWETQYF. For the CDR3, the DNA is TGTGCCAGTAGTTTGGCTCCGGGACTAGCGGGAGATTGGGAGACCCAGTACTTC.